This TCR beta chain was retrieved from a study of shared clonotypes between healthy human individuals. Germline CDR1 LNHDA, CDR2 SQIVND (reference sequence). The CDR3 is made up of 13 amino acids. Trimming shortened V by 7 bases and J by 3 bases, and 9 bases separated the two germline ends. The naive CD8 population came from CD45RO-negative cells selected for CCR7, without terminally differentiated effector memory CD45RA+ cells. The method was immunoSEQ multiplex PCR; TCRdb's version includes in-frame clones alone and lacks a portion of them. The table lists millions of clones, approximately 94% of them singletons.

Sequencing was performed on naive CD8+ T cells from PBMCs. V usage is TRBV19 and J usage is TRBJ2-2; a weak D match, TRBD2 (5 bases). This clonotype was sampled from a man younger than 35 in good health. Some clones in this sample may be carry-over from other donors' samples. CDR3 sequence reads: CASKRADTGELFF. The CDR3 DNA reads as TGTGCCAGTAAGAGGGCGGACACCGGGGAGCTGTTTTTT.